This TCR beta chain was recovered during a study of T cell responses to AZD1222 COVID-19 vaccine. Profiled with immunoSEQ multiplex PCR; TCRdb holds only in-frame clones, not every one. Altogether about 79,000 clones are present, approximately 80% being singletons, with the ten largest covering 22%. The CDR3 contains 13 residues. Per germline, CDR1 MNHEY and CDR2 SVGAGI. V was pared by 7 bases and J by 4 bases, with 11 bases between. Here the sequenced sample was peripheral blood, taken on day 0 of AZD1222 vaccination. V is TRBV6-5 and J is TRBJ1-5, with TRBD1 as a possible D gene (6 bases). The clonotype comes from an adult in good health. The CDR3 spells CASTQQGNQPQHF. For the CDR3, the DNA is TGTGCCAGCACCCAACAGGGTAATCAGCCCCAGCATTTT.